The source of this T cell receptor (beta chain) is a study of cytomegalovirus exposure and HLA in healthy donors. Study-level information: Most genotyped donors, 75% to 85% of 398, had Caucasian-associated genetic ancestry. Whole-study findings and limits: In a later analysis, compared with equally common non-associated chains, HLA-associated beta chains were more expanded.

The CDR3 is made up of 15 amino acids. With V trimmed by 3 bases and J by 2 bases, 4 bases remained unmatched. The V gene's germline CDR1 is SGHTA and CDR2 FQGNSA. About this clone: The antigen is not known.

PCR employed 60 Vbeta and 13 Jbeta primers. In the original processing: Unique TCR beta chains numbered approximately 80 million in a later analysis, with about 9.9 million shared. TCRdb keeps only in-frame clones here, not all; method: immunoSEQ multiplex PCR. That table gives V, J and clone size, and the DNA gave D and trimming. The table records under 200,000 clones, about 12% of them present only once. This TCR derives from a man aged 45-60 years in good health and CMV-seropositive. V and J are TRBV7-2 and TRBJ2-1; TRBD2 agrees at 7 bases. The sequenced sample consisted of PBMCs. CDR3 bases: TGTGCCAGCAGCTTTTTTGGGGGGGCCTACAATGAGCAGTTCTTC. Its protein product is CASSFFGGAYNEQFF.